Each of the 10 T cell receptor beta chains below was sequenced from the same sample in a study of T-cell memory formation after mild COVID-19. A single record per CDR3 protein comes from TCRdb applying MiXCR to the 5' RACE reads. The table has tens of thousands of distinct CDR3 sequences, around 15% seen once. The sequenced sample consisted of PBMCs or a T cell subset sorted from them (not recorded which). Receptors originate from a man in his late teens or twenties who had mild COVID-19 (a few samples of this study predate the infection). Cell type and time point are not known.

CDR3 in amino acids: CASSFLGTGSPLHF. Written as DNA, the CDR3 is TGTGCCAGCAGTTTCCTAGGGACGGGTTCACCCCTCCACTTT. The chain couples TRBV12-3 or TRBV12-4 to TRBJ1-6; tentative D call: TRBD1 (5 bases). Trimming removed 3 bases from V and 9 bases from J, with 12 bases in between. The CDR3 runs 14 residues.

In its sample, this clonotype was seen many times. V is TRBV11-2 and J is TRBJ2-3, with TRBD2 identical over 12 bases. This CDR3 is 17 amino acids long. Looked up from germline, CDR1 is SGHAT and CDR2 is FQNNGV. V trimming: 4 bases; J trimming: 2 bases; junction bases outside the gene matches: 7. This CDR3 is CASSSLTSGGPTDTQYF. Written as DNA, the CDR3 is TGTGCCAGCAGCTCCCTAACTAGCGGGGGGCCCACAGATACGCAGTATTTT.

This clonotype was picked up a small number of times. The J gene is TRBJ2-1, the V gene TRBV7-8, with a possible D match to TRBD2 (6 bases). Trimming pared 5 bases from V and 6 bases from J, leaving 17 bases between. The germline V gene encodes CDR1 SGHVS and CDR2 FQNEAQ. This CDR3 spans 15 amino acids. CDR3 nucleotides: TGTGCCAGCAGCGAGGCCATAGCGGCTGGCAATGAGCAGTTCTTC. Translated, it gives CASSEAIAAGNEQFF.

This clonotype was observed at least ten times. The chain carries TRBV6-5 and TRBJ2-1; no definite D call. Trimming took off 4 bases at V and 4 bases at J, with 14 bases between the two ends. The CDR3 spans 15 residues. The germline V gene encodes CDR1 MNHEY and CDR2 SVGAGI. The CDR3 sequence is CASSSPHPVYNEQFF. The CDR3 region has the DNA TGTGCCAGCAGTTCGCCCCACCCGGTTTACAATGAGCAGTTCTTC.

This clonotype turned up a few times. The CDR3 DNA reads TGTGCCAGCAGCCCGTGGGACAAACACTCCTATGGCTACACCTTC. Amino acids: CASSPWDKHSYGYTF. This sequence joins TRBV5-4 and TRBJ1-2; perhaps TRBD1 as D (6 bases). CDR3 length equals 15 residues. Per the germline V gene, CDR1 is SGHNT and CDR2 is YYREEE (reference sequence). The ends were cut back, 4 bases at V and 4 bases at J, with 17 bases in the middle.

In this sample, this clonotype turned up many times. The chain uses TRBV20-1 and TRBJ2-1, with no clear D. Germline V gene sequence: CDR1 DFQATT, CDR2 SNEGSKA (reference sequence). Trimming left V 5 bases short and J 0 bases short, with 8 bases between. The CDR3 has 13 amino acids. CDR3 DNA sequence: TGCAGTGCTCCATGGTCCTCCTACAATGAGCAGTTCTTC. It yields the protein CSAPWSSYNEQFF.

This clonotype was found many times. The chain uses TRBV12-3 or TRBV12-4 and TRBJ1-4; a possible D gene is TRBD1 (6 bases). The CDR3 is made up of 15 amino acids. The V end was cut by 5 bases, the J end by 1 base, with 11 bases between. The CDR3 DNA reads TGTGCCAGCAGTAACGGACAGTTAACTAATGAAAAACTGTTTTTT. Protein product: CASSNGQLTNEKLFF.

The V gene is TRBV6-5, the J gene TRBJ2-1; D is possibly TRBD1 or TRBD2 (5 bases each). CDR1 is MNHEY and CDR2 is SVGAGI in the germline V gene. CDR3 length equals 15 residues. Trimming left V 6 bases short and J 4 bases short, with 16 bases between. The CDR3 nucleotides are TGTGCCAGCAGGAAGGTGCAGGGAGTTTACAATGAGCAGTTCTTC. It specifies CASRKVQGVYNEQFF.

The V gene is TRBV4-3, the J gene TRBJ1-5; D might be TRBD1 (6 bases). Germline CDR1 LGHNA, CDR2 YSLEER. The CDR3 totals 14 residues. V was shortened by 0 bases and J by 6 bases, with 9 bases between the two germline ends. The CDR3 region has the DNA TGCGCCAGCAGCCAAGATTCGGGGGCTCAGCCCCAGCATTTT. Translating gives CASSQDSGAQPQHF.

This clonotype was observed a handful of times. The CDR3 DNA reads TGTGCCAGCAGCCACTACCGGGCCCCTAATTCACCCCTCCACTTT. Its protein product is CASSHYRAPNSPLHF. This sequence joins TRBV4-2 and TRBJ1-6; no firm D call. The CDR3 has 15 residues. CDR1 is LGHNA, CDR2 YNFKEQ, per germline. V was shortened by 3 bases and J by 6 bases, with 12 bases between the two germline ends.